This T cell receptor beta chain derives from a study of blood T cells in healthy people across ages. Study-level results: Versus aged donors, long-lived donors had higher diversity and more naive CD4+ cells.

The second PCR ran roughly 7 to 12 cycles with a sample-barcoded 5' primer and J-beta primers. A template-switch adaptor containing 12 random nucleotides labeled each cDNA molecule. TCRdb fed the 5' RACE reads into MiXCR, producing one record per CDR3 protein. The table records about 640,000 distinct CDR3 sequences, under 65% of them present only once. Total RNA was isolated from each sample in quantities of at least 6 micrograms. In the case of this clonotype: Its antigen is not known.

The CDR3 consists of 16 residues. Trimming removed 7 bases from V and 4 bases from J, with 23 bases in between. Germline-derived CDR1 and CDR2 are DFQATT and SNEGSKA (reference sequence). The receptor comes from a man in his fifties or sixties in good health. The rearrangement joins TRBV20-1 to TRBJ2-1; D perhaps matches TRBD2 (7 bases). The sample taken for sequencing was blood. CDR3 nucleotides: TGCAGTGGTGGAATCGCGGGGGCAGGGGAATACAATGAGCAGTTCTTC. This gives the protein CSGGIAGAGEYNEQFF.